A few counts support the clone carrying this T cell receptor (beta chain). Its specificity is unknown. Treatment given: roughly 20 received Ad26.COV2.S at low or high dose, single or two shots; five or six received placebo; per-sample allocation not given. Sampling took place 63 days after the first vaccine or placebo injection. At a Boston site, the person donating was an adult of 18-55 years. This CDR3 has 15 amino acids. The V segment lost 3 bases and the J segment 5 bases; nucleotides outside the gene matches: 6. Per germline, CDR1 MNHEY and CDR2 SMNVEV (reference sequence). This entry comes from a study of Ad26.COV2.S vaccination and SARS-CoV-2 variants. Study-wide context: Into the muscle, Ad26.COV2.S was dosed once or twice, 56 days apart. Findings and limits, study-wide: Post-vaccination breadth of spike-specific CD8+ and CD4+ T cell responses was reportedly substantial.

Sequenced by immunoSEQ multiplex PCR; TCRdb stores in-frame clones only, minus some. The table includes about 480,000 clones, roughly 87% detected once. The chain couples TRBV27 to TRBJ2-1, with TRBD2 matching 8 bases. This specimen consisted of peripheral blood, obtained in a trial of Ad26.COV2.S vaccine versus placebo. The sequence derives from a person aged 18 to 59 who received the Ad26.COV2.S COVID-19 vaccine or a placebo. This CDR3 reads CASSFWLAGHNEQFF. In nucleotides, the CDR3 is TGTGCCAGCAGTTTCTGGCTAGCGGGCCACAATGAGCAGTTCTTC.